One sample yielded the 4 T cell receptor beta chains listed below, sequenced in a study of T cells in Graves' hyperthyroidism and ophthalmopathy. The investigators amplified TCR beta CDR3 regions from RNA transcripts. HTBI primers were employed in a first-round RT-PCR of the TCR CDR3. One entry per CDR3 protein, called by TCRdb with MiXCR from the multiplex PCR reads. The data hold 350,000 or so distinct CDR3 sequences, with roughly 21% observed a single time. Sequenced material: blood. All receptors derive from a woman aged 45-65 years with Graves' hyperthyroidism.

This clonotype was observed many times. The chain has TRBV30 and TRBJ1-2; possibly TRBD1 for D (5 bases). CDR3 length: 13 residues. Trimming shortened V by 0 bases and J by 7 bases, and 12 bases separated the two germline ends. The germline CDR1 and CDR2 sequences are GTSNPN and SVGIG (reference sequence). The CDR3 sequence is CAWSVKGTFGYTF. DNA of the CDR3: TGTGCCTGGAGTGTAAAGGGGACTTTTGGCTACACCTTC.

The V call is TRBV5-1, the J call TRBJ2-5; D gene ambiguous. The CDR3 length is 12 residues. The germline CDR1 and CDR2 sequences are SGHRS and YFSETQ. The ends were cut back, 3 bases at V and 5 bases at J, with 8 bases in the middle. This CDR3 is CASSWRRETQYF. The CDR3 coding sequence is TGCGCCAGCAGCTGGAGACGGGAGACCCAGTACTTC.

The V gene is TRBV12-5, the J gene TRBJ1-1; TRBD1 agrees at 8 bases. From germline, CDR1 is LGHNT and CDR2 FRNRAP. The CDR3 length is 15 residues. With V trimmed by 3 bases and J by 1 base, 4 bases remained unmatched. The CDR3 region has the DNA TGTGCTAGTGGTTTCTGGGACAGGCCGAACACTGAAGCTTTCTTT. Protein: CASGFWDRPNTEAFF.

This clonotype was observed a few times. V usage is TRBV10-3 and J usage is TRBJ1-4; D may be TRBD1 (6 bases). The V end lost 6 bases, the J end lost 5 bases, and 16 bases lay between the germline ends. The germline V gene encodes CDR1 ENHRY and CDR2 SYGVKD. This CDR3 is 15 amino acids long. Here the CDR3 reads CAISYTGGANEKLFF. CDR3 DNA sequence: TGTGCCATCAGCTACACCGGGGGCGCGAATGAAAAACTGTTTTTT.